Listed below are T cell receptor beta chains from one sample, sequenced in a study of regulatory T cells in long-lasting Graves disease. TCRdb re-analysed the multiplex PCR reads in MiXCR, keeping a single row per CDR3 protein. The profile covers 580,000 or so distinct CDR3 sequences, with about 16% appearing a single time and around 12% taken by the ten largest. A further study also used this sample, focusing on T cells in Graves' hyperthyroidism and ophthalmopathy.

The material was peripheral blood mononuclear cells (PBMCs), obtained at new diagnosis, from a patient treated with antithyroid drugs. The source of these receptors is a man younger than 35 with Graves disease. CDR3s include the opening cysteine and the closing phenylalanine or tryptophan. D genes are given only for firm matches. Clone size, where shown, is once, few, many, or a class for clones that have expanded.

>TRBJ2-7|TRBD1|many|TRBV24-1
CAAASGTGVYEQYF
TGTGCCGCTGCCTCCGGGACAGGGGTCTACGAGCAGTACTTC
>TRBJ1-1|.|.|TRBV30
CAWNEANTEAFF
TGTGCCTGGAACGAGGCGAACACTGAAGCTTTCTTT
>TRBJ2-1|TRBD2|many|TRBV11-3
CASSLDPPSGTYNEQFF
TGTGCCAGCAGCTTAGATCCCCCTAGCGGGACGTACAATGAGCAGTTCTTC
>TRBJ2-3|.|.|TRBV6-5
CASSYSAGRTDTQCF
TGTGCCAGCAGTTACTCAGCGGGTCGCACAGATACGCAGTGTTTT
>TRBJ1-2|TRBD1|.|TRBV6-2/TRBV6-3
CASSYTGGHYGYTF
TGTGCCAGCAGTTACACAGGGGGACACTATGGCTACACCTTC
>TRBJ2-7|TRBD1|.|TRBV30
CAWSGTGYYEQYF
TGTGCCTGGAGTGGGACAGGGTACTACGAGCAGTACTTC
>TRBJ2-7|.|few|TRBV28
CASTQGGNYEQYF
TGTGCCAGCACCCAGGGCGGTAACTACGAGCAGTACTTC
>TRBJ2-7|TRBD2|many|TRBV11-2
CASSLERTSGPYEQYF
TGTGCCAGCAGCTTAGAGAGGACTAGCGGACCCTACGAGCAGTACTTC
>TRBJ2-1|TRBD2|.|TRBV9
CASSVAVTSGLNEQFF
TGTGCCAGCAGCGTAGCTGTGACTAGCGGACTCAATGAGCAGTTCTTC
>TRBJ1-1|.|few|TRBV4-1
CASSRGRGGTEAFF
TGCGCCAGCAGCCGGGGGAGGGGAGGCACTGAAGCTTTCTTT
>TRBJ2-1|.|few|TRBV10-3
CAISESQVRTYNEQFF
TGTGCCATCAGTGAGTCCCAGGTCAGGACCTACAATGAGCAGTTCTTC
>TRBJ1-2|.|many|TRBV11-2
CASSLDSPVRGYTF
TGTGCCAGCAGCTTAGACAGCCCGGTTCGGGGCTACACCTTC
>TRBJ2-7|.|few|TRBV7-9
CASSLAGRMMVQYF
TGTGCCAGCAGCTTAGCGGGGAGGATGATGGTGCAGTACTTC
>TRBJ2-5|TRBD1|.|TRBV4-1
CASSPRILPGQGSRETQYF
TGCGCCAGCAGCCCCCGAATATTACCGGGACAGGGGTCGAGGGAGACCCAGTACTTC
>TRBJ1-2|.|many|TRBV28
CASSPRTLSYYGYTF
TGTGCCAGCAGTCCACGGACCCTATCTTACTATGGCTACACCTTC
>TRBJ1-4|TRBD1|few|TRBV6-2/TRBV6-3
CASSETGTGLINEKLFF
TGTGCCAGCAGTGAAACCGGGACAGGGTTAATAAATGAAAAACTGTTTTTT
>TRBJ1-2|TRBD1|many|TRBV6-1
CASRRGQGYGYTF
TGTGCCAGCAGGAGGGGACAGGGTTATGGCTACACCTTC
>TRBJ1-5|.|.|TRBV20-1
CSARSAGARQPQHF
TGCAGTGCTAGGTCGGCAGGGGCCAGGCAGCCCCAGCATTTT
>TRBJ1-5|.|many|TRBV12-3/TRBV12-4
CASSHRGGQPQHF
TGTGCCAGCAGCCACCGCGGGGGACAGCCCCAGCATTTT
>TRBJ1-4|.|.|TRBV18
CASSPERANEKLFF
TGTGCCAGCTCACCAGAGAGGGCTAATGAAAAACTGTTTTTT
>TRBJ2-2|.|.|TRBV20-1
CSAARLNTGELFF
TGCAGTGCTGCCAGACTGAACACCGGGGAGCTGTTTTTT
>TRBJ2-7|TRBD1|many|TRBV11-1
CASSRDRGAIYEQYF
TGTGCCAGCAGCCGAGACAGGGGGGCCATCTACGAGCAGTACTTC
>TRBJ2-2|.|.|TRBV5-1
CASSLAGSTAGNTGELFF
TGCGCCAGCAGCTTGGCCGGGTCCACAGCCGGGAACACCGGGGAGCTGTTTTTT
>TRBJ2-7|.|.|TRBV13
CASSILGEQYF
TGTGCCAGCAGCATTCTCGGCGAGCAGTACTTC
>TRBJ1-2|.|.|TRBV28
CASRSGSNYGYTF
TGTGCCAGCAGATCTGGTTCCAACTATGGCTACACCTTC
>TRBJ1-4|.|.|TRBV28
CASSLTVATNEKLFF
TGTGCCAGCAGTCTGACCGTTGCAACTAATGAAAAACTGTTTTTT
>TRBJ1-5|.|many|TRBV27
CASSPTGTSYQPQHF
TGTGCCAGCAGTCCTACCGGGACAAGTTATCAGCCCCAGCATTTT
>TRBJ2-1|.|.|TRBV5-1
CASSLADRHNEQFF
TGCGCCAGCAGCTTGGCCGACAGGCACAATGAGCAGTTCTTC